The entry below gives a single T cell receptor (beta chain) sequence along with its context. Its antigen is not identified. The CDR3 is 15 residues long. Trimming left V 6 bases short and J 3 bases short, with 20 bases between. CDR1 is SQVTM and CDR2 is ANQGSEA in the germline V gene. This table comes from immunoSEQ multiplex PCR, and its TCRdb copy is limited to in-frame clones, with some not included. This table holds over 2 million clones, 85% to 95% found once. The sample comes from a study of shared clonotypes between healthy human individuals. Overall study findings and caveats: Sampling was confined to blood; repertoires within tissues likely differ. Non-shared clonotypes had lower generation probabilities than those shared by all four donors.

The material sequenced was naive CD4+ T cells from PBMCs. Described subset: CD45RA+ positively selected. This receptor was taken from a man between 18 and 29 years old in good health. Some clones in this sample may be carry-over from other donors' samples. The chain employs TRBV29-1 and TRBJ1-1; D call uncertain. CDR3 amino acids: CSVPRGSTRDTEAFF. The CDR3 bases are TGCAGCGTCCCACGGGGATCGACCCGGGACACTGAAGCTTTCTTT.